A selection of T cell receptor beta chains follows, all from one sample in a study of blood T cell repertoires in COVID-19. Libraries were prepared by immunoSEQ multiplex PCR; TCRdb keeps only in-frame clonotypes and omits some of them. The repertoire holds around 100,000 clones, with 80% to 95% as singletons. The sequenced sample consisted of peripheral blood. These receptors were obtained from a man aged 50 to 59 with active COVID-19. Both conserved end residues are trimmed from each CDR3.

V | length | CDR3
TRBV14 | 11 | ASSRIPGGEAF
TRBV10-3 | 12 | ASRQGPQPTEAF
TRBV18 | 13 | ASSQRTGRNNEQF
TRBV18 | 11 | ASSSRDSDTQY
TRBV6-1 | 15 | ASSDPPGTGTRTEAF
TRBV6-2/TRBV6-3 | 14 | ASSYFDRGPYNEQF
TRBV2 | 11 | ASSGIQGGEAF
TRBV14 | 13 | ASSQAETSPGELF
TRBV5-1 | 13 | ASSLVPAIQETQY
TRBV6-1 | 14 | ASSEAPTIRWTEAF
TRBV19 | 12 | ASSQKTGYNEQF
TRBV4-1 | 12 | ASSQRGGTTEAF
TRBV14 | 11 | ASSQEQFYEQY
TRBV6-5 | 13 | ASRESVGANSPLH
TRBV18 | 14 | ASSPGAAGLTDTQY
TRBV4-1 | 13 | ASSQDRTYQETQY